Presented here are 2 T cell receptor beta chains from one specimen sequenced in a study of blood T cell repertoires in COVID-19. Sequenced by immunoSEQ multiplex PCR; TCRdb stores in-frame clones only, minus some. The table includes about 240,000 clones, about 86% detected once. The sequencing sample was made of PBMCs or T cells enriched from blood (not recorded which). The receptors originated from a woman between 35 and 50 years old with acute COVID-19.

As to this clone: At one end the junction does not follow the germline gene, possibly because of a read error. The chain has TRBV3-1 (or the pseudogene TRBV3-2) and TRBJ2-2; perhaps TRBD1 as D (6 bases). The CDR3 totals 15 residues. CDR1 is LGHDT, CDR2 YNNKEL, per germline (reference sequence). CDR3 loop: CARSQRAGAGGELFF. CDR3 bases: TGTGCCCGCAGCCAACGGGCAGGGGCGGGCGGGGAGCTGTTTTTT.

The chain has TRBV19 and TRBJ1-2, with TRBD1 as a possible D gene (5 bases). Germline V gene lookup returns CDR1 LNHDA and CDR2 SQIVND (reference sequence). Trimming took 4 bases from V and 3 from J, leaving 15 bases between them. This CDR3 contains 15 residues. The CDR3 loop is CASSTLGGKHYGYTF. Here the CDR3 DNA reads TGTGCCAGTAGTACCCTGGGGGGGAAGCACTATGGCTACACCTTC.